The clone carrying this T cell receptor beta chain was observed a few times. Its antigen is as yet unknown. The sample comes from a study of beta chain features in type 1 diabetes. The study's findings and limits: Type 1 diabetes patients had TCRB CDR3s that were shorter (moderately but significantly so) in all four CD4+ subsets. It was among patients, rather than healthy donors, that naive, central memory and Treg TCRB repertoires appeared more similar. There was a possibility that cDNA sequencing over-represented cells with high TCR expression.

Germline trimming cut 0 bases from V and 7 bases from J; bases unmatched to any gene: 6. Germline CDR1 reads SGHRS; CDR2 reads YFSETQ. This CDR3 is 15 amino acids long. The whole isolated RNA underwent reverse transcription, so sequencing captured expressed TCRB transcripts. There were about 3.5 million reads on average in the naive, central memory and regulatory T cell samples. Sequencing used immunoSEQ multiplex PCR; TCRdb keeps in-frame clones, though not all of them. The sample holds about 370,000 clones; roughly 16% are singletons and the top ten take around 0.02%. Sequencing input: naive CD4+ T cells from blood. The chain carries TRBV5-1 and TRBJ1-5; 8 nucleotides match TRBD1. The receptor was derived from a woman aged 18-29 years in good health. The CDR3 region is CASSLGTGSRQPQHF. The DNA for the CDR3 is TGCGCCAGCAGCTTGGGGACAGGGTCGAGGCAGCCCCAGCATTTT.